This T cell receptor beta chain was sequenced during a study of T cell responses to AZD1222 COVID-19 vaccine. General observations from the study: It was only after the peak T cell response that any repertoires were sampled.

The table came from immunoSEQ multiplex PCR; TCRdb's copy has only in-frame clones and leaves some out. The sample holds 150,000 to 200,000 clones, approximately 92% seen once. The germline gives CDR1 SGDLS, CDR2 YYNGEE. Trimming stripped 1 base from V and 2 bases from J, with 9 bases between. This CDR3 is built from 15 residues. The sample holds one count of this clone. Its specificity is unknown. V is TRBV9 and J is TRBJ2-2; D could derive from TRBD1 or TRBD2 (6 bases each). The receptor's source is an adult in good health. The sample was peripheral blood, taken on day 0 of AZD1222 vaccination. The CDR3 protein is CASSVRGANTGELFF. CDR3 DNA sequence: TGTGCCAGCAGCGTAAGGGGGGCCAACACCGGGGAGCTGTTTTTT.